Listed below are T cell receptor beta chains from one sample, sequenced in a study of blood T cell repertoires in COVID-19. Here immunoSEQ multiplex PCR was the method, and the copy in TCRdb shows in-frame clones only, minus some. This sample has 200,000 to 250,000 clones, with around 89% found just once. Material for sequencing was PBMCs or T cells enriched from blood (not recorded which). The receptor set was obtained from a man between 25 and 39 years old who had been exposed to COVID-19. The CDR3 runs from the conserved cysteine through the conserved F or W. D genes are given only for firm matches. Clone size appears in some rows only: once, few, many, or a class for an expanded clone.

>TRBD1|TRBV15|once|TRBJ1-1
CATSKETGGEAFF
TGTGCCACCAGCAAGGAGACAGGGGGGGAAGCTTTCTTT
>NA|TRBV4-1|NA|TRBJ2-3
CASRRPGSTDTQYF
TGCGCCAGCAGGCGCCCGGGGAGCACAGATACGCAGTATTTT
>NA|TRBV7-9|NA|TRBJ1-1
CASSLSTGEAFF
TGTGCCAGCAGCTTAAGTACAGGGGAAGCTTTCTTT
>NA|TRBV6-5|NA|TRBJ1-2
CASAAGAVNYGYTF
TGTGCCAGCGCCGCAGGGGCCGTTAACTATGGCTACACCTTC
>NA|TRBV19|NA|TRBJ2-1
CASNTFPARGNEQFF
TGTGCCAGTAATACTTTCCCGGCCAGGGGCAATGAGCAGTTCTTC
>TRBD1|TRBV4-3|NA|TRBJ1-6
CASSTRQGVRSPLHF
TGCGCCAGCAGCACACGACAGGGGGTACGTTCACCCCTCCACTTT
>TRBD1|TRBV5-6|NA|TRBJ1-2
CASSSGTGDNYGYTF
TGTGCCAGCAGCTCCGGGACAGGAGATAACTATGGCTACACCTTC
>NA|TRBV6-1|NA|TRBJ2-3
CASSETGFFSTDTQYF
TGTGCCAGCAGTGAAACAGGGTTTTTTAGCACAGATACGCAGTATTTT
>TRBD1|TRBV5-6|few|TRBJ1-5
CASSLGPRQGAVNQPQHF
TGTGCCAGCAGCTTGGGTCCGAGACAGGGGGCCGTGAATCAGCCCCAGCATTTT
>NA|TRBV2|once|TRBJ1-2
CASSLAEGASYGYTF
TGTGCCAGCAGTCTCGCGGAGGGTGCGAGCTATGGCTACACCTTC
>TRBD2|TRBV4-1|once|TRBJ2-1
CASSQVLAGGHNEQFF
TGCGCCAGCAGCCAAGTCCTAGCGGGGGGGCACAATGAGCAGTTCTTC
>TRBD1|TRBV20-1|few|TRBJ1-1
CSASSGTGIRTEAFF
TGCAGTGCTAGTAGCGGGACAGGTATAAGGACTGAAGCTTTCTTT
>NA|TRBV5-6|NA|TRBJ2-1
CASSFGSYNEQFF
TGTGCCAGCAGCTTCGGCTCCTACAATGAGCAGTTCTTC
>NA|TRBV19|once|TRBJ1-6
CASSIGRGITSPLHF
TGTGCCAGTAGTATTGGACGAGGGATTACTTCACCCCTCCACTTT
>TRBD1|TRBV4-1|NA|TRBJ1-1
CASSLDRGTEAFF
TGCGCCAGCAGCCTCGACAGGGGCACTGAAGCTTTCTTT
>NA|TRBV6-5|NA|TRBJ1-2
CATWGGGYGYTF
TGTGCCACCTGGGGGGGCGGGTATGGCTACACCTTC
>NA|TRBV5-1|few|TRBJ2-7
CASRGPWYF
TGCGCCAGCCGTGGCCCGTGGTACTTC
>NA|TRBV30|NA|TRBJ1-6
CAWHVPGISYNSPLHF
TGTGCCTGGCATGTACCGGGAATTTCCTATAATTCACCCCTCCACTTT
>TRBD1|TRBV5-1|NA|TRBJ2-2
CASTGTGGPGELFF
TGCGCCAGCACCGGGACAGGAGGACCCGGGGAGCTGTTTTTT
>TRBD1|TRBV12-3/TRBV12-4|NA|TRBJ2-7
CASTRGSRYEQYF
TGTGCCAGCACCAGGGGGTCTAGGTACGAGCAGTACTTC
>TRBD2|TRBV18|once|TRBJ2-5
CASSPSSGGVETQYF
TGTGCCAGCTCACCGTCAAGCGGGGGGGTAGAGACCCAGTACTTC
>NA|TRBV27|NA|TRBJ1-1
CASSPQGPNTEAFF
TGTGCCAGCAGTCCTCAGGGGCCGAACACTGAAGCTTTCTTT
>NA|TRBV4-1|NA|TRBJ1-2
CASSQEVEEQGDYGYTF
TGCGCCAGCAGCCAAGAAGTCGAAGAACAGGGTGACTATGGCTACACCTTC
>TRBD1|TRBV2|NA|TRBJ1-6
CASGTGEPENNSPLHF
TGTGCCAGCGGGACAGGGGAACCCGAGAATAATTCACCCCTCCACTTT
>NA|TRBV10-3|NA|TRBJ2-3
CAISEVVASSTDTQYF
TGTGCCATCAGTGAGGTAGTAGCGAGTAGCACAGATACGCAGTATTTT
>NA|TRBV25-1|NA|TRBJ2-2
CASSDSYHTGELFF
TGTGCCAGCAGTGACAGTTACCACACCGGGGAGCTGTTTTTT
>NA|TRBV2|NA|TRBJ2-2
CASSPGVSNTGELFF
TGTGCCAGCAGCCCCGGGGTCTCGAACACCGGGGAGCTGTTTTTT
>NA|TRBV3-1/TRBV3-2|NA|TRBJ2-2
CASGIRGTGELFF
TGTGCCAGCGGGATACGGGGCACCGGGGAGCTGTTTTTT
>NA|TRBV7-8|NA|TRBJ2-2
CASSLQGGPGELFF
TGTGCCAGCAGCCTACAGGGGGGGCCCGGGGAGCTGTTTTTT
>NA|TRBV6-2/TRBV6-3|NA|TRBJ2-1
CASSYPRAAQSSYNEQFF
TGTGCCAGCAGTTATCCTCGAGCGGCCCAGAGCTCCTACAATGAGCAGTTCTTC
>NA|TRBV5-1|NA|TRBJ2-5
CASSRTTQETQYF
TGCGCCAGCAGCCGGACTACTCAAGAGACCCAGTACTTC
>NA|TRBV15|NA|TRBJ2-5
CATSRGLEETQYF
TGTGCCACCAGCCGGGGACTGGAAGAGACCCAGTACTTC
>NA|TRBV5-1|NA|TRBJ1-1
CASSLPPRGNTEAFF
TGCGCCAGCAGCTTACCCCCAAGGGGGAACACTGAAGCTTTCTTT
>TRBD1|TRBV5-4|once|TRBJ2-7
CASSLSLGSGGYEQYF
TGTGCCAGCAGCTTGTCTTTGGGGTCAGGGGGTTACGAGCAGTACTTC
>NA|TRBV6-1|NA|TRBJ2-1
CASSEAGGTGFSSYNEQFF
TGTGCCAGCAGTGAAGCGGGGGGGACAGGTTTTTCCTCCTACAATGAGCAGTTCTTC
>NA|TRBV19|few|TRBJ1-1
CASSIDRNTEAFF
TGTGCCAGTAGTATAGATCGGAACACTGAAGCTTTCTTT
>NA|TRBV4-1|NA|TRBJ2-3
CASSQAWGVSTDTQYF
TGCGCCAGCAGCCAAGCCTGGGGCGTTAGCACAGATACGCAGTATTTT
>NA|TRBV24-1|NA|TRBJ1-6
CAKPWRPLEWYNSPLHF
TGTGCCAAGCCGTGGCGACCGCTAGAATGGTATAATTCACCCCTCCACTTT
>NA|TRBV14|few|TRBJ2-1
CASSQGLEGPNLYNEQFF
TGTGCCAGCAGCCAAGGACTTGAGGGCCCAAATCTTTACAATGAGCAGTTCTTC
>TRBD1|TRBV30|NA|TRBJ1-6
CAWSVTLYRGVYNSPLHF
TGTGCCTGGAGTGTAACCCTCTACAGGGGGGTCTATAATTCACCCCTCCACTTT
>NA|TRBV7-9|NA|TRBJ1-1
CASSLRTLNTEAFF
TGTGCCAGCAGCTTACGGACATTGAACACTGAAGCTTTCTTT
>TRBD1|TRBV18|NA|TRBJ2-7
CASSPRSGTGLNEQYF
TGTGCCAGCTCACCTCGATCCGGGACAGGGTTAAACGAGCAGTACTTC
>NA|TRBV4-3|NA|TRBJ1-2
CASSQDERNYGYTF
TGCGCCAGCAGCCAAGATGAGAGGAACTATGGCTACACCTTC
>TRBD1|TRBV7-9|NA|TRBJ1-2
CASSLMDRGRGYTF
TGTGCCAGCAGCTTAATGGACAGGGGGCGCGGCTACACCTTC